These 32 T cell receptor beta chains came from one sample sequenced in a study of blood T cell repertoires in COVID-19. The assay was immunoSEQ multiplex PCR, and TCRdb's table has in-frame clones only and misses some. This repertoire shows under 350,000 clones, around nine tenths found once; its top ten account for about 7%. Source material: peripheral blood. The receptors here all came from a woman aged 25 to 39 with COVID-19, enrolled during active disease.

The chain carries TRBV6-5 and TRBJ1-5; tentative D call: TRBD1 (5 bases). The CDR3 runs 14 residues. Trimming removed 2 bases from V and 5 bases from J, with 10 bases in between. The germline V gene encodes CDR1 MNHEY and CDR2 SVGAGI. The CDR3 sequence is CASSYGQGDQPQHF. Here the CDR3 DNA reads TGTGCCAGCAGTTACGGGCAGGGCGATCAGCCCCAGCATTTT.

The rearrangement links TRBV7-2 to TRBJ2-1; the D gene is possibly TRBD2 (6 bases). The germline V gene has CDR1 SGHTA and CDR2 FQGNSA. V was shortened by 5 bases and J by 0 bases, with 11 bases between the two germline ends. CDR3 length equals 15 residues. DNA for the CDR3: TGTGCCAGCAGCGGAGACGGGAGCTCCTACAATGAGCAGTTCTTC. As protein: CASSGDGSSYNEQFF.

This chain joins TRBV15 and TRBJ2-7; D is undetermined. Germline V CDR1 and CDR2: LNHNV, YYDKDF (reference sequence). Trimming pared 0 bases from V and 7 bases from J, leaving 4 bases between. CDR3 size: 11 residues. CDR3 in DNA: TGTGCCACCAGCAGAGATCGGGAGCAGTACTTC. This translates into CATSRDREQYF.

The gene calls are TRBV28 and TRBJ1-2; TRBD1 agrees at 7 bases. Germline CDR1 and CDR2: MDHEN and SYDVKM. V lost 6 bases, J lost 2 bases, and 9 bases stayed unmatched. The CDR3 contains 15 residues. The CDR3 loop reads CASSPGGTRNYGYTF. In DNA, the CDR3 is TGTGCCAGCAGCCCAGGGGGAACCAGAAACTATGGCTACACCTTC.

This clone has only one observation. This CDR3 is CASSTTGGQETQYF. The CDR3 nucleotides read TGTGCCAGCAGCACCACAGGGGGCCAAGAGACCCAGTACTTC. The chain carries TRBV11-2 and TRBJ2-5; 8 nucleotides agree with TRBD1. CDR1 is SGHAT, CDR2 FQNNGV, per germline. V gave up 5 bases and J gave up 1 base; unmatched junction bases: 3. The CDR3 consists of 14 residues.

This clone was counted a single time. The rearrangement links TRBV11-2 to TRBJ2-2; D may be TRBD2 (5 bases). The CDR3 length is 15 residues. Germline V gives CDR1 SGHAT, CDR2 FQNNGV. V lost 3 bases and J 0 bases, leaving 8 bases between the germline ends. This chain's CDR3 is CASSFTGANTGELFF. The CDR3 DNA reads TGTGCCAGCAGCTTTACCGGGGCGAACACCGGGGAGCTGTTTTTT.

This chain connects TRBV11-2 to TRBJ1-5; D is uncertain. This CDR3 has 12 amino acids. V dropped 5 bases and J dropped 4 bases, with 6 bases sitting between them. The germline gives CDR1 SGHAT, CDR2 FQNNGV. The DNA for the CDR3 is TGTGCCAGCAGCCTCGGGAATCAGCCCCAGCATTTT. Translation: CASSLGNQPQHF.

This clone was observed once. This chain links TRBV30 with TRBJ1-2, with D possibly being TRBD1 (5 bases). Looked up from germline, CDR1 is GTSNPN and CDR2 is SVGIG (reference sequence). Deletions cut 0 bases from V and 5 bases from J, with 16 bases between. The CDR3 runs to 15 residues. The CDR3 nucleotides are TGTGCCTGGAGTGTTTCGCAGGGAGGGATTTATGGCTACACCTTC. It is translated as CAWSVSQGGIYGYTF.

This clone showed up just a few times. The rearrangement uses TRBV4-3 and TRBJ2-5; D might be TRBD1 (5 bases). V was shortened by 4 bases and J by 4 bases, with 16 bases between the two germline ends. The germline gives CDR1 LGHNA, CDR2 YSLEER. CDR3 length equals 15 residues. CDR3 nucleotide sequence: TGCGCCAGCAGCCCCGATCGGACATTCCGAGAGACCCAGTACTTC. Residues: CASSPDRTFRETQYF.

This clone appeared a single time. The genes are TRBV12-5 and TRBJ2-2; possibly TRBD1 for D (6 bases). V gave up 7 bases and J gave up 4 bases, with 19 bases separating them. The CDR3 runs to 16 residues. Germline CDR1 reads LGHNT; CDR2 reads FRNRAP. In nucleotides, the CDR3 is TGTGCTAGTGCCCCAGGGGAAGCGGCCCTCACCGGGGAGCTGTTTTTT. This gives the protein CASAPGEAALTGELFF. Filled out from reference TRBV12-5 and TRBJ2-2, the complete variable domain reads DARVTQTPRHKVTEMGQEVTMRCQPILGHNTVFWYRQTMMQGLELLAYFRNRAPLDDSGMPKDRFSAEMPDATLATLKIQPSEPRDSAVYFCASAPGEAALTGELFFGEGSRLTVL.

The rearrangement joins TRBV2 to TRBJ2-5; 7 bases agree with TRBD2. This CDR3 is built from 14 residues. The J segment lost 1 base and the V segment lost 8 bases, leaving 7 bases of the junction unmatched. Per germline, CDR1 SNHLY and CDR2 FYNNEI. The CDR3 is CASSLADTQETQYF. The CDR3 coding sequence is TGTGCCAGCTCCCTAGCGGATACCCAAGAGACCCAGTACTTC.

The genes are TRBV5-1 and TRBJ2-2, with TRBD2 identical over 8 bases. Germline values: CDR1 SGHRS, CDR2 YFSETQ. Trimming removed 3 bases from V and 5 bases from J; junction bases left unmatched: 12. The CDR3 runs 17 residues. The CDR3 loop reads CASSWRRAGAGTGELFF. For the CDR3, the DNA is TGCGCCAGCAGCTGGAGGAGAGCGGGAGCGGGGACCGGGGAGCTGTTTTTT.

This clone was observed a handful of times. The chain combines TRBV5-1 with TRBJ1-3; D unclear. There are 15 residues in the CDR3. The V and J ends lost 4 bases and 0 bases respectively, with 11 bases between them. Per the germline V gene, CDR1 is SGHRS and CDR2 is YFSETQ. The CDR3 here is CASSISGASGNTIYF. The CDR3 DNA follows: TGCGCCAGCAGCATCTCGGGAGCCTCTGGAAACACCATATATTTT.

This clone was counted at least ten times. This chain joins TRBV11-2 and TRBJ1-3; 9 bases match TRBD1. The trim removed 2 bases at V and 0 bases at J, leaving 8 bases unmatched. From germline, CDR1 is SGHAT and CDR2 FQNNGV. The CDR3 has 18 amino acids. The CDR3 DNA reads TGTGCCAGCAGCTTACTCGACAGGGGGTCAAGCTCTGGAAACACCATATATTTT. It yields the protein CASSLLDRGSSSGNTIYF.

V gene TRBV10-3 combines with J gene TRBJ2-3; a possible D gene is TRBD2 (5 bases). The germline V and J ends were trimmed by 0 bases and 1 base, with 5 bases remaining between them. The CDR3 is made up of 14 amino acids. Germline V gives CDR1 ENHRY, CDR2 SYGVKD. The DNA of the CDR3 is TGTGCCATCAGTGAGTCTAGCGGCACAGATACGCAGTATTTT. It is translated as CAISESSGTDTQYF.

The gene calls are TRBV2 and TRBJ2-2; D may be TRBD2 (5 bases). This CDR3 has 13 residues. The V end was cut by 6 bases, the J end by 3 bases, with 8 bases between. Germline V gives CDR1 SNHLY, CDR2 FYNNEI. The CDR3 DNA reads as TGTGCCAGCAGACGGGAAGACACCGGGGAGCTGTTTTTT. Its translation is CASRREDTGELFF.

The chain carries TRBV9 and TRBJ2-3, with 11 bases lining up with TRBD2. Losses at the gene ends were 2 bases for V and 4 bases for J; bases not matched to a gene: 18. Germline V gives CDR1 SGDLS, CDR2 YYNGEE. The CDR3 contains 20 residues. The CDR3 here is CASSVTSGVAGGPRADTQYF. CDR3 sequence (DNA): TGTGCCAGCAGCGTCACCTCAGGGGTAGCGGGAGGGCCAAGGGCAGATACGCAGTATTTT.

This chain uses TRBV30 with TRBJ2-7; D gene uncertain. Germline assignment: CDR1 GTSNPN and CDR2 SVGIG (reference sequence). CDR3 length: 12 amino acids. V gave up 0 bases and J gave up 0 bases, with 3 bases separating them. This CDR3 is CAWSVHSYEQYF. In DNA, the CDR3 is TGTGCCTGGAGTGTACACTCCTACGAGCAGTACTTC.

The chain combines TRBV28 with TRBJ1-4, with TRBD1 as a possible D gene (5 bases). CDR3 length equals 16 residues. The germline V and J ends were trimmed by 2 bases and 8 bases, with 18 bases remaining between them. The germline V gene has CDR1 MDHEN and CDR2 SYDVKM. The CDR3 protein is CASSLIGEGWKEKLFF. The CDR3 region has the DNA TGTGCCAGCAGTTTAATCGGGGAGGGGTGGAAGGAAAAACTGTTTTTT. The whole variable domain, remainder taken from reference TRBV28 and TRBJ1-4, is DVKVTQSSRYLVKRTGEKVFLECVQDMDHENMFWYRQDPGLGLRLIYFSYDVKMKEKGDIPEGYSVSREKKERFSLILESASTNQTSMYLCASSLIGEGWKEKLFFGSGTQLSVL.

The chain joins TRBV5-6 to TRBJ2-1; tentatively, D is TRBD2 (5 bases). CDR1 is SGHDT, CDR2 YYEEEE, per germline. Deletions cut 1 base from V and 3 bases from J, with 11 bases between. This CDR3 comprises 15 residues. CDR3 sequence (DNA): TGTGCCAGCAGCTTGAGCGGTTACCTCTACAATGAGCAGTTCTTC. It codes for CASSLSGYLYNEQFF.

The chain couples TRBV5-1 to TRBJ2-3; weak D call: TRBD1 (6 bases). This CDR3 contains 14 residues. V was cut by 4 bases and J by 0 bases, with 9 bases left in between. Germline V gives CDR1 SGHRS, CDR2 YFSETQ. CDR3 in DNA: TGCGCCAGCAGCCCTACAGGGAGCACAGATACGCAGTATTTT. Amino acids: CASSPTGSTDTQYF.

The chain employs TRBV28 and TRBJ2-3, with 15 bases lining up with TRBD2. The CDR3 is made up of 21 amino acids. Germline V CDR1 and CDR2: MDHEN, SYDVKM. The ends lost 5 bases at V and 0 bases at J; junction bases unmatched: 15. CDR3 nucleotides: TGTGCCAGCAGTCAGCCTCCGGGACTAGCGGGAGGAAACATTAGCACAGATACGCAGTATTTT. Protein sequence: CASSQPPGLAGGNISTDTQYF. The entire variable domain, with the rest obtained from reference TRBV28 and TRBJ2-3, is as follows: DVKVTQSSRYLVKRTGEKVFLECVQDMDHENMFWYRQDPGLGLRLIYFSYDVKMKEKGDIPEGYSVSREKKERFSLILESASTNQTSMYLCASSQPPGLAGGNISTDTQYFGPGTRLTVL.

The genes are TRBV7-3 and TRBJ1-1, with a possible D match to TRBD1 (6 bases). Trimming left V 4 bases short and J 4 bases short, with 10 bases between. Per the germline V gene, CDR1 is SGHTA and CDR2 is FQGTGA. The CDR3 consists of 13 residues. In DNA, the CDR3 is TGTGCCAGCAGCTCGCGAGGGGGCACTGAAGCTTTCTTT. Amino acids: CASSSRGGTEAFF.

The CDR3, as DNA: TGCGCCAGCAGTGATATCCAGGGGTCAGATACGCAGTATTTT. Its translation is CASSDIQGSDTQYF. This sequence joins TRBV10-1 and TRBJ2-3; D is perhaps TRBD1 (6 bases). The germline CDR1 and CDR2 sequences are WNHNN and SYGVQD (reference sequence). The CDR3 totals 14 residues. V dropped 3 bases and J dropped 4 bases, with 11 bases sitting between them.

In DNA form, the CDR3 reads TGTGCCATCAGTGAGACAGGGGACCAAGAGACCCAGTACTTC. Protein product: CAISETGDQETQYF. This sequence joins TRBV10-3 and TRBJ2-5; 7 bases map to TRBD1. The J segment lost 0 bases and the V segment lost 2 bases, leaving 0 bases of the junction unmatched. There are 14 residues in the CDR3. The germline V gene has CDR1 ENHRY and CDR2 SYGVKD.

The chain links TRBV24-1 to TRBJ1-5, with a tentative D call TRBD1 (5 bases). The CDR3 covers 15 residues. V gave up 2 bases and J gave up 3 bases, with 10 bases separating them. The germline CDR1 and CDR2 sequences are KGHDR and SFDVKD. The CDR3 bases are TGTGCCACCAGTGATTCGGGCAGGGTCAATCAGCCCCAGCATTTT. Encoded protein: CATSDSGRVNQPQHF.

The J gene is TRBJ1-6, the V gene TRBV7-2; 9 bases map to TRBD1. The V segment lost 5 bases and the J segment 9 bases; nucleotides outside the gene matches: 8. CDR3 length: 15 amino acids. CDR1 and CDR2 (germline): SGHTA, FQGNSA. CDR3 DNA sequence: TGTGCCAGCAGCCCTACGGGACAGGGAAGTTCACCCCTCCACTTT. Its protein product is CASSPTGQGSSPLHF.

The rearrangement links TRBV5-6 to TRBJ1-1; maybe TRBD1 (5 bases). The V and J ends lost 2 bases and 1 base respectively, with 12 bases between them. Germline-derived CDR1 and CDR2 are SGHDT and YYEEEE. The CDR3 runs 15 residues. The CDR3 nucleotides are TGTGCCAGCAGCTTCGATTGGGGGGAGAACACTGAAGCTTTCTTT. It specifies CASSFDWGENTEAFF. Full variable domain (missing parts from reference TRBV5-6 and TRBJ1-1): DAGVTQSPTHLIKTRGQQVTLRCSPKSGHDTVSWYQQALGQGPQFIFQYYEEEERQRGNFPDRFSGHQFPNYSSELNVNALLLGDSALYLCASSFDWGENTEAFFGQGTRLTVV.

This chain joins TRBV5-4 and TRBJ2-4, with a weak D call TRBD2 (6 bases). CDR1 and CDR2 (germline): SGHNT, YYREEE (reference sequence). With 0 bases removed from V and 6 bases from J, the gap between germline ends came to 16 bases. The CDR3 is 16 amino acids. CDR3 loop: CASSLEVAEVGNIQYF. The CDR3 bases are TGTGCCAGCAGCTTGGAGGTAGCGGAAGTGGGAAACATTCAGTACTTC.

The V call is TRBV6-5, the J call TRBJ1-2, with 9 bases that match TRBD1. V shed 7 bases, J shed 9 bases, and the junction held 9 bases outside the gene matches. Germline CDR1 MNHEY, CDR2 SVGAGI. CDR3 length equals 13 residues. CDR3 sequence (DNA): TGTGCCAGCAAGCCGGGACAGGGTGTTAGCTACACCTTC. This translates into CASKPGQGVSYTF.

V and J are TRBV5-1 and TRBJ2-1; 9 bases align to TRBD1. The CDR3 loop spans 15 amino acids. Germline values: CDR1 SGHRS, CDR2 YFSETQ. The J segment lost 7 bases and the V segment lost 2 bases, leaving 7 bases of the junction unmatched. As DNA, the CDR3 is TGCGCCAGCAGCTTAGCGGGACAGGGTCGGAATGAGCAGTTCTTC. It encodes CASSLAGQGRNEQFF.

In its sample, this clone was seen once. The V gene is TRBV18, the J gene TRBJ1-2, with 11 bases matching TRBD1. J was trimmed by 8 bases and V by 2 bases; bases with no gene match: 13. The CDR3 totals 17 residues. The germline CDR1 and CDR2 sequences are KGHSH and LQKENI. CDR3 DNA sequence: TGTGCCAGCTCACCATCCACCGGACAGGGGGCTCGCGCGGGCTACACCTTC. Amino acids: CASSPSTGQGARAGYTF. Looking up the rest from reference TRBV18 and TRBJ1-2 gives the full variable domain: NAGVMQNPRHLVRRRGQEARLRCSPMKGHSHVYWYRQLPEEGLKFMVYLQKENIIDESGMPKERFSAEFPKEGPSILRIQQVVRGDSAAYFCASSPSTGQGARAGYTFGSGTRLTVV.